The 27 T cell receptor beta chains below were found in one sample sequenced in a study of response to subunit inactivated influenza vaccine. TCRdb reanalysed the RT-PCR reads using MiXCR and keeps one entry per CDR3 protein. The sample holds around 470,000 distinct CDR3 sequences, 7.2% seen once. The specimen comprised PBMCs from blood, sampled less than 30 months after vaccination. The receptor source for this set is a man between 45 and 75 years old who received an inactivated influenza vaccine.

The gene calls are TRBV28 and TRBJ1-2; 11 bases map to TRBD1. Germline V gene lookup returns CDR1 MDHEN and CDR2 SYDVKM. Losses at the gene ends were 6 bases for V and 4 bases for J; bases not matched to a gene: 16. The CDR3 totals 18 residues. CDR3 coding DNA: TGTGCCAGCAGCCCCTCCGGGACAGGGGGTGCGCAACGCTATGGCTACACCTTC. Its protein product is CASSPSGTGGAQRYGYTF.

This clonotype has more than one count but fewer than ten. The gene calls are TRBV7-9 and TRBJ2-2; D unclear. The CDR3 has 15 residues. Germline values: CDR1 SEHNR, CDR2 FQNEAQ (reference sequence). Trimming left V 0 bases short and J 8 bases short, with 13 bases between. The CDR3 sequence is CASSLAETTRGELFF. Written as DNA, the CDR3 is TGTGCCAGCAGCTTAGCGGAGACCACGCGGGGGGAGCTGTTTTTT.

A few counts support this clonotype. V is TRBV9 and J is TRBJ2-5; D not resolved. The length of the CDR3 is 15 residues. Trimming shortened V by 4 bases and J by 6 bases, and 19 bases separated the two germline ends. CDR1 and CDR2 from the germline V gene are SGDLS and YYNGEE. In DNA form, the CDR3 reads TGTGCCAGCAGCCCCCATCAAGACACTCTACAGACCCAGTACTTC. This sequence encodes CASSPHQDTLQTQYF. The full variable domain, its missing parts supplied by reference TRBV9 and TRBJ2-5, is DSGVTQTPKHLITATGQRVTLRCSPRSGDLSVYWYQQSLDQGLQFLIQYYNGEERAKGNILERFSAQQFPDLHSELNLSSLELGDSALYFCASSPHQDTLQTQYFGPGTRLLVL.

In this sample, this clonotype turned up a few times. The chain employs TRBV5-1 and TRBJ2-5; the match to TRBD2 covers 13 bases. The ends lost 1 base at V and 1 base at J; junction bases unmatched: 13. This CDR3 is built from 20 residues. CDR1 is SGHRS, CDR2 YFSETQ, per germline. In DNA form, the CDR3 reads TGCGCCAGCAGCTTGACAAGACTAGCGGGGGGACTTCAGAGCCAAGAGACCCAGTACTTC. Its protein product is CASSLTRLAGGLQSQETQYF.

The chain is built from TRBV4-2 and TRBJ2-7, with 7 bases identical to TRBD2. V shed 1 base, J shed 3 bases, and the junction held 9 bases outside the gene matches. Germline CDR1 is LGHNA and CDR2 is YNFKEQ. The CDR3 runs to 16 residues. CDR3 region: CASSQVLASGDYEQYF. CDR3 bases: TGTGCCAGCAGCCAAGTTTTGGCGAGCGGGGACTACGAGCAGTACTTC.

J is TRBJ1-1 and V is TRBV13; a weak D match, TRBD1 (6 bases). V was clipped by 0 bases and J by 8 bases, with 13 bases between them. Per germline, CDR1 PRHDT and CDR2 FYEKMQ (reference sequence). The CDR3 totals 14 residues. For the CDR3, the DNA is TGTGCCAGCAGCTTAGGGTATGGGGGCGTGGAAGCTTTCTTT. Its translation: CASSLGYGGVEAFF.

This clonotype occurred a few times. In DNA, the CDR3 is TGTGCCAGCAGCCAGACAGGGGTCGACGAGCAGTACTTC. Its translation: CASSQTGVDEQYF. J is TRBJ2-7 and V is TRBV7-3; 8 bases are shared with TRBD1. Germline V gene data show CDR1 as SGHTA and CDR2 as FQGTGA. Unmatched junction bases numbered 5, after V lost 5 bases and J lost 5 bases. This CDR3 region has 13 residues.

This clonotype was detected a few times. The rearrangement links TRBV2 to TRBJ1-2; D not certain. Germline V CDR1 and CDR2: SNHLY, FYNNEI. This CDR3 region has 16 residues. V dropped 2 bases and J dropped 5 bases, with 18 bases sitting between them. The CDR3 DNA sequence: TGTGCCAGCAGTGAAAAGCTCGGACGGGCGGTTTATGGCTACACCTTC. Its protein product is CASSEKLGRAVYGYTF. Full variable domain (missing parts from reference TRBV2 and TRBJ1-2): EPEVTQTPSHQVTQMGQEVILRCVPISNHLYFYWYRQILGQKVEFLVSFYNNEISEKSEIFDDQFSVERPDGSNFTLKIRSTKLEDSAMYFCASSEKLGRAVYGYTFGSGTRLTVV.

The chain joins TRBV5-5 to TRBJ2-2, with D perhaps assigned TRBD1 or TRBD2 (5 bases each). The V end was cut by 4 bases, the J end by 4 bases, with 14 bases between. The CDR3 covers 15 residues. Germline V gives CDR1 SGHKS, CDR2 YYEKEE (reference sequence). CDR3 nucleotides: TGTGCCAGCAGCACGGGGCTCCTCTGCACCGGGGAGCTGTTTTTT. Translated, it gives CASSTGLLCTGELFF.

The chain couples TRBV10-2 to TRBJ2-5; D may be TRBD1 or TRBD2 (6 bases each). Trimming removed 6 bases at V and 5 bases at J, with 13 bases between. The germline CDR1 and CDR2 sequences are WSHSY and SAAADI. This CDR3 contains 13 residues. CDR3 protein: CASRGGPQETQYF. The CDR3, as DNA: TGCGCCAGCAGAGGGGGGCCTCAGGAGACCCAGTACTTC.

This clonotype was seen a few times. This chain connects TRBV7-9 to TRBJ2-6; a weak D match, TRBD1 (6 bases). This CDR3 has 17 amino acids. The germline V gene encodes CDR1 SEHNR and CDR2 FQNEAQ (reference sequence). V was clipped by 6 bases and J by 1 base, with 16 bases between them. CDR3 in DNA: TGTGCCAGCAGGCCGCCTACAGGGTTGTCTGGGGCCAACGTCCTGACTTTC. It codes for CASRPPTGLSGANVLTF. Filled out from reference TRBV7-9 and TRBJ2-6, the complete variable domain reads DTGVSQNPRHKITKRGQNVTFRCDPISEHNRLYWYRQTLGQGPEFLTYFQNEAQLEKSRLLSDRFSAERPKGSFSTLEIQRTEQGDSAMYLCASRPPTGLSGANVLTFGAGSRLTVL.

This clonotype has more than one count but fewer than ten. The V gene is TRBV12-3 or TRBV12-4, the J gene TRBJ1-5, with D uncertain. This CDR3 is 15 amino acids long. V shed 8 bases and J shed 5 bases, with 19 bases lying between them. CDR3 sequence (DNA): TGTGCCAGCCGTTATGGGCATGCCCCCCATCAGCCCCAGCATTTT. Its translation: CASRYGHAPHQPQHF.

This clonotype appeared many times. The chain carries TRBV20-1 and TRBJ2-1, with 7 bases aligning to TRBD1. Germline CDR1 DFQATT, CDR2 SNEGSKA (reference sequence). The CDR3 is 15 residues long. The J segment lost 8 bases and the V segment lost 3 bases, leaving 13 bases of the junction unmatched. The CDR3 DNA follows: TGCAGTGCTAGGGTGTTACCGGACAGGACCCATGAGCAGTTCTTC. As protein: CSARVLPDRTHEQFF.

This clonotype occurred many times. The genes are TRBV4-1 and TRBJ2-7; the match to TRBD1 covers 7 bases. CDR1 MGHRA and CDR2 YSYEKL come from the germline V gene. The CDR3 is 17 amino acids. V shed 4 bases and J 2 bases; nucleotides not matched to a gene: 14. CDR3 residues: CASSPPYRGEYPYEQYF. CDR3 sequence (DNA): TGCGCCAGCAGCCCCCCATACAGGGGAGAGTACCCCTACGAGCAGTACTTC.

The chain recombines TRBV4-3 with TRBJ2-1, with unresolved D. Germline CDR1 LGHNA, CDR2 YSLEER. Trimming left V 8 bases short and J 8 bases short, with 19 bases between. The CDR3 runs 14 residues. The CDR3 here is CASSRVTNGYEQFF. Written as DNA, the CDR3 is TGCGCCAGCTCTAGGGTCACAAATGGGTATGAGCAGTTCTTC.

V and J are TRBV4-1 and TRBJ2-7; the D call may be TRBD1 or TRBD2 (5 bases each). CDR3 length: 15 residues. Germline V gives CDR1 MGHRA, CDR2 YSYEKL. V lost 2 bases, J lost 5 bases, and 16 bases lay in between. CDR3 nucleotides: TGCGCCAGCAGCCAACAAATTGGGACCCTCCACGAGCAGTACTTC. Residues: CASSQQIGTLHEQYF.

The chain employs TRBV7-2 and TRBJ2-2; D unclear. V was cut by 2 bases and J by 2 bases, with 9 bases left in between. The CDR3 sequence is 15 residues long. CDR1 is SGHTA, CDR2 FQGNSA, per germline. CDR3 sequence: CASSLNARNTGELFF. CDR3 bases: TGTGCCAGCAGCTTAAATGCCAGAAACACCGGGGAGCTGTTTTTT. Drawing the rest from reference TRBV7-2 and TRBJ2-2, the complete variable domain is GAGVSQSPSNKVTEKGKDVELRCDPISGHTALYWYRQSLGQGLEFLIYFQGNSAPDKSGLPSDRFSAERTGGSVSTLTIQRTQQEDSAVYLCASSLNARNTGELFFGEGSRLTVL.

This sequence joins TRBV9 and TRBJ2-4, with unresolved D. Trimming stripped 0 bases from V and 8 bases from J, with 12 bases between. The germline CDR1 and CDR2 sequences are SGDLS and YYNGEE. The CDR3 has 14 amino acids. CDR3 loop: CASSVGNPRDIQYF. The CDR3 coding sequence is TGTGCCAGCAGCGTAGGGAATCCAAGGGACATTCAGTACTTC.

This chain links TRBV3-1 with TRBJ2-7, with unresolved D. V lost 0 bases to trimming and J lost 4 bases, with 7 bases between them. Germline V gives CDR1 LGHDT, CDR2 YNNKEL (reference sequence). This CDR3 contains 13 residues. CDR3 sequence (DNA): TGTGCCAGCAGCCAAGATAAAGGGTACGAGCAGTACTTC. It codes for CASSQDKGYEQYF.

The chain employs TRBV6-2 or TRBV6-3 and TRBJ2-5; no clear D. The CDR3 length is 13 residues. V shed 6 bases and J shed 1 base, with 9 bases lying between them. Germline values: CDR1 MNHEY, CDR2 SVGEGT. The CDR3 spells CASRRQIQETQYF. In DNA, the CDR3 is TGTGCCAGCAGGCGACAAATCCAAGAGACCCAGTACTTC.

This clonotype occurred a few times. The V gene is TRBV7-2, the J gene TRBJ2-7, with 10 bases that match TRBD2. Germline V gene lookup returns CDR1 SGHTA and CDR2 FQGNSA. J was trimmed by 1 base and V by 5 bases; bases with no gene match: 8. The CDR3 sequence is 16 residues long. CDR3 bases: TGTGCCAGCAGCGCCCCCCGGACTAGCGGATCCTACGAGCAGTACTTC. This sequence encodes CASSAPRTSGSYEQYF.

This clonotype was seen a handful of times. One junction end does not reproduce the germline sequence, and a read error may be involved. V usage is TRBV7-7 and J usage is TRBJ2-5; D may be TRBD1 (6 bases). The CDR3 totals 15 residues. Germline assignment: CDR1 SSHAT and CDR2 FNYEAQ (reference sequence). The CDR3 region is CASSLAPGQQETQYF. The CDR3, as DNA: TGTGCTAGCAGCTTAGCACCGGGACAACAAGAGACCCAGTACTTC.

This clonotype was detected many times. J is TRBJ1-2 and V is TRBV3-1; no firm D call. The V end was cut by 1 base, the J end by 0 bases, with 9 bases between. Germline loops: CDR1 LGHDT, CDR2 YNNKEL (reference sequence). There are 15 residues in the CDR3. The CDR3 DNA sequence: TGTGCCAGCAGCCAAGTGTCAGGCGCTAACTATGGCTACACCTTC. It is translated as CASSQVSGANYGYTF.

The V and J genes are TRBV13 and TRBJ2-3, with 8 bases fitting TRBD1. CDR3 length: 15 amino acids. J gave up 5 bases and V 6 bases, and 10 bases lay outside the gene matches. The V gene's germline CDR1 is PRHDT and CDR2 FYEKMQ (reference sequence). CDR3 sequence: CASSFGQGQVDTQYF. The DNA for the CDR3 is TGTGCCAGCAGTTTTGGACAGGGCCAGGTAGATACGCAGTATTTT.

The genes are TRBV20-1 and TRBJ2-7, with TRBD1 identical over 8 bases. CDR1 and CDR2 (germline): DFQATT, SNEGSKA (reference sequence). Trimming cost V 6 bases and J 5 bases; bases outside gene matches: 9. CDR3 length: 13 residues. The CDR3 loop reads CSAGKETGDEQYF. CDR3 nucleotide sequence: TGCAGTGCCGGGAAGGAGACAGGGGACGAGCAGTACTTC.

This clonotype has ten or more counts. The chain carries TRBV12-3 or TRBV12-4 and TRBJ2-1; TRBD1 might be the D (6 bases). This CDR3 has 13 amino acids. The V gene lost 2 bases and the J gene lost 10 bases, with 12 bases spanning the gap. Here the CDR3 DNA reads TGTGCCAGCAGTTTACGCCGGACAGAAGAGCAGTTCTTC. It is translated as CASSLRRTEEQFF.

In this sample, this clonotype turned up many times. The chain joins TRBV12-3 or TRBV12-4 to TRBJ1-2; 7 bases map to TRBD1. The CDR3 runs to 13 residues. V trimming: 1 base; J trimming: 6 bases; junction bases outside the gene matches: 2. The CDR3 DNA sequence: TGTGCCAGCAGTTTAGTTGGGACAGATGGCTACACCTTC. It translates to CASSLVGTDGYTF.